The present T cell receptor beta chain was sequenced within a study of neurological immune-mediated disorders. Overall study results and limits: The repertoires of 18 of 34 multiple sclerosis patients fell into one related-CDR3 cluster (a possible signature) under phylogenetic grouping.

This clonotype has more than one count but fewer than ten. The antigen is undetermined. One end of the junction is discordant with germline, which a read error may explain. Germline lookup yields CDR1 SGHRS and CDR2 YFSETQ. The length of the CDR3 is 15 residues. TCRdb re-called the 5' RACE reads through MiXCR, storing one row per CDR3 protein. The top ten clones hold about 2.6% of a sample with tens of thousands of distinct CDR3 sequences, approximately 4.1% of them seen once. This clonotype was obtained from a man between 45 and 60 years old with multiple sclerosis. Sequenced: PBMCs. V gene TRBV5-1 combines with J gene TRBJ2-2, with a possible D match to TRBD2 (6 bases). Written as DNA, the CDR3 is TGCGCCAGCAGCTTGACTGTAGCGGACACCCGGGAGCTGTTTTTT. The encoded protein is CASSLTVADTRELFF.